These T cell receptor beta chains were read from a single sample in a study of naive and memory T cell subsets. TCRdb re-called the UMI-ligation and nested PCR reads through MiXCR, storing one row per CDR3 protein. The sample records more than 95,000 distinct CDR3 sequences, roughly 15% being singletons. Source material: naive CD8+ T cells from blood. The receptors derive from a human donor in good health. Each CDR3 is given without its conserved first and last residue. Fields, in order: V gene, D gene, CDR3 protein. A D gene is named only where the DNA matches it firmly.

v_call: TRBV19
d_call: TRBD2
cdr3_aa: ASRPGGGASEQF

v_call: TRBV13
d_call: NA
cdr3_aa: ASSLGPGSYEQY

v_call: TRBV20-1
d_call: NA
cdr3_aa: SARTLTDPSGNTIY

v_call: TRBV5-6
d_call: NA
cdr3_aa: ASSLSPIRTNYHEAF

v_call: TRBV11-2
d_call: NA
cdr3_aa: ASSLAGVLTDTQY

v_call: TRBV27
d_call: TRBD1
cdr3_aa: ASSFRVDRGRDYT

v_call: TRBV12-3/TRBV12-4
d_call: NA
cdr3_aa: ASSTVGGATEAF

v_call: TRBV5-5
d_call: NA
cdr3_aa: ASSPSGESTQETQY

v_call: TRBV7-9
d_call: NA
cdr3_aa: ASSSDRTSYEQY

v_call: TRBV20-1
d_call: TRBD1
cdr3_aa: SARDGQGVDDEQF

v_call: TRBV27
d_call: NA
cdr3_aa: ASSLIPGVRPQPQH

v_call: TRBV29-1
d_call: TRBD1
cdr3_aa: SAAGTGVTTYEQY

v_call: TRBV7-3
d_call: NA
cdr3_aa: ASSPSQAGMGETQY

v_call: TRBV28
d_call: NA
cdr3_aa: ASGSRDLGVSKTFYEQY

v_call: TRBV7-8
d_call: NA
cdr3_aa: ASRGGGIDNEQF

v_call: TRBV7-9
d_call: NA
cdr3_aa: ASSLGDRNIQY

v_call: TRBV28
d_call: NA
cdr3_aa: ASSFLETNTGELF

v_call: TRBV5-5
d_call: TRBD1
cdr3_aa: ASSLDRGYGELF

v_call: TRBV20-1
d_call: NA
cdr3_aa: SARVGGDTQY

v_call: TRBV4-3
d_call: NA
cdr3_aa: ASSPLENYGYT

v_call: TRBV12-3/TRBV12-4
d_call: NA
cdr3_aa: ASSPQTGEGYNEQF

v_call: TRBV11-3
d_call: NA
cdr3_aa: ASSITESYNEQF

v_call: TRBV7-9
d_call: TRBD2
cdr3_aa: ASSPPLGLAGYPDTQY

v_call: TRBV7-9
d_call: NA
cdr3_aa: VVRGPTYEQY

v_call: TRBV11-1
d_call: TRBD2
cdr3_aa: ASSYSGISPGANVLT

v_call: TRBV6-2/TRBV6-3
d_call: TRBD1
cdr3_aa: ASSPLAGQVNYGYT

v_call: TRBV10-3
d_call: NA
cdr3_aa: AISVRRAVYGYT

v_call: TRBV28
d_call: TRBD2
cdr3_aa: ASSLPSTSAGRVDTQY

v_call: TRBV15
d_call: NA
cdr3_aa: ATSRLDFAEAF

v_call: TRBV7-9
d_call: TRBD1
cdr3_aa: ASSEPGQGYDTQY

v_call: TRBV4-3
d_call: TRBD2
cdr3_aa: ASSPRLAGDEQY

v_call: TRBV11-3
d_call: NA
cdr3_aa: ASSFGLADEAF

v_call: TRBV24-1
d_call: NA
cdr3_aa: ATSDSLGHSYEQY

v_call: TRBV4-1
d_call: NA
cdr3_aa: ASSQEVGVGGELF

v_call: TRBV7-9
d_call: NA
cdr3_aa: ASSSFAETQY

v_call: TRBV6-2/TRBV6-3
d_call: TRBD1
cdr3_aa: ASSYHVGQGPYEQY

v_call: TRBV12-3/TRBV12-4
d_call: NA
cdr3_aa: ASKGVKGNEQF

v_call: TRBV12-3/TRBV12-4
d_call: NA
cdr3_aa: ASSGVFNSGANVLT

v_call: TRBV29-1
d_call: NA
cdr3_aa: SVEGKLGNTEAF

v_call: TRBV11-2
d_call: TRBD2
cdr3_aa: ASSFGIAGGEGTDTQY

v_call: TRBV28
d_call: NA
cdr3_aa: ASSTRTDGAPSTHYGYT

v_call: TRBV27
d_call: NA
cdr3_aa: ASSYSASPNYEQY

v_call: TRBV5-4
d_call: NA
cdr3_aa: ASSEWDTEAF

v_call: TRBV27
d_call: TRBD1
cdr3_aa: ASSLGTGFNQPQH